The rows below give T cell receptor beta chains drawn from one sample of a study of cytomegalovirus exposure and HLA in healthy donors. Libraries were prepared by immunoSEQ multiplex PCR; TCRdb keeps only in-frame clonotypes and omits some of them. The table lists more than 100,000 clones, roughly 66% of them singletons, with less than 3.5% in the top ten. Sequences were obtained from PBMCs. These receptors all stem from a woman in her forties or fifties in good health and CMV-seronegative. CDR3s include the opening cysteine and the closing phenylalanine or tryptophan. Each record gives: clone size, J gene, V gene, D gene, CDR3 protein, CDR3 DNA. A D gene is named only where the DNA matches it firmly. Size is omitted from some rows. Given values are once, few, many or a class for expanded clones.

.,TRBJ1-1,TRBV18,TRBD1,CASSPIIVDRGQTEAFF,TGTGCCAGCTCACCAATAATTGTGGACAGGGGGCAAACTGAAGCTTTCTTT
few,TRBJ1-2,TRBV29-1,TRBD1,CSVEGGQIAEYGYTF,TGCAGCGTTGAAGGGGGACAGATTGCTGAGTATGGCTACACCTTC
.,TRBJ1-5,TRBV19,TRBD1,CATTGTGRFNQPQHF,TGTGCCACCACCGGGACAGGGAGGTTCAATCAGCCCCAGCATTTT
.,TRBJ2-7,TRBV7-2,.,CASSRPGYEQYF,TGTGCCAGCAGCCGTCCAGGCTACGAGCAGTACTTC
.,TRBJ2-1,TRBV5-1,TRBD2,CASSLERGSQFF,TGCGCCAGCAGCTTGGAGCGGGGGAGTCAGTTCTTC
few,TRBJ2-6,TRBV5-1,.,CASSLASGEASGANVLTF,TGCGCCAGCAGCTTGGCCAGTGGAGAGGCGTCAGGGGCCAACGTCCTGACTTTC
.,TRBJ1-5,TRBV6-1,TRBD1,CATLLGQGSNQPQHF,TGTGCCACCCTCCTGGGACAGGGAAGCAATCAGCCCCAGCATTTT
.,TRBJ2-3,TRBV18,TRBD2,CASSETSRTDTQYF,TGTGCCAGCTCCGAGACTAGCCGCACAGATACGCAGTATTTT
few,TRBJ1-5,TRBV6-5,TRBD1,CASRGQGDQPQHF,TGTGCCAGCCGAGGACAGGGTGACCAGCCCCAGCATTTT
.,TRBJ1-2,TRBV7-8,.,CASSLAGRFYGYTF,TGTGCCAGCAGCTTAGCTGGCAGATTCTATGGCTACACCTTC
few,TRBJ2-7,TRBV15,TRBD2,CATSRFSGSSYEQYF,TGTGCCACCAGCAGATTTAGCGGGAGCTCCTACGAGCAGTACTTC
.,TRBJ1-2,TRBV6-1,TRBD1,CASSEALLGGGYGYTF,TGTGCCAGCAGTGAAGCCTTGTTAGGGGGCGGCTATGGCTACACCTTC
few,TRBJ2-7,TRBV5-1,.,CASSPDRFRKQYF,TGCGCCAGCAGCCCCGACAGGTTTCGGAAGCAGTACTTC
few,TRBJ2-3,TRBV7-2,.,CASSPERVDTQYF,TGTGCCAGCAGCCCAGAGCGGGTAGATACGCAGTATTTT